This T cell receptor beta chain emerged from a study of post-analysis software for immune sequencing data. This clonotype was seen many times. Its specificity is unknown. TCR beta cDNA libraries included unique molecular identifiers. MiXCR, run by TCRdb on the PCR reads, gives a single entry per CDR3 protein. The table includes a few hundred thousand distinct CDR3 sequences, more than 30% detected once. Findings of the study overall: When compared against controls, multiple sclerosis patients showed significantly lower normalized Chao1 diversity. Same-batch samples co-clustered strongly by F measure.

The sequenced sample was blood. The origin of this receptor is a girl aged 2 to 10 with multiple sclerosis.

The CDR3: CASSPRYGSYNSPLHF. The CDR3 DNA reads TGCGCCAGCAGCCCGAGATATGGCTCCTATAATTCACCCCTCCACTTT. The V call is TRBV5-1, the J call TRBJ1-6, with D unresolved. Trimming removed 4 bases at V and 0 bases at J, with 11 bases between. Germline-derived CDR1 and CDR2 are SGHRS and YFSETQ. The CDR3 has 16 residues.